This TCR beta chain was documented in a study of T cell responses to AZD1222 COVID-19 vaccine. Findings of the study overall: Close to half of all spike-specific TCRs reportedly target regions of the variants that are unmutated. Donors in the cohort were predominantly white British and more often female, and clonal diversity was possibly underestimated. CD4 TCRs associated with vaccination spanned spike, dominating at 160-218 and 743-854. Rises in breadth and depth of Spike-specific TCRs came after two AZD1222 doses.

The ends were cut back, 6 bases at V and 1 base at J, with 13 bases in the middle. CDR1 and CDR2 from the germline V gene are SNHLY and FYNNEI. The CDR3 length is 15 residues. Profiling relied on immunoSEQ multiplex PCR, and the TCRdb table lists in-frame clones only, not all of them. The sample consists of about 130,000 clones, roughly nine tenths of them appearing once. About this clone: Its antigen is unidentified.

This chain connects TRBV2 to TRBJ1-5; TRBD1 is a possible D gene (5 bases). This sequence was found in an adult in good health. Here the sequenced sample was peripheral blood, taken on day 0 of AZD1222 vaccination. Here the CDR3 reads CASRGETVSNQPQHF. The CDR3 nucleotides read TGTGCCAGCAGGGGGGAGACTGTCAGCAATCAGCCCCAGCATTTT.